The following is a T cell receptor (beta chain) sequence with its context. Its antigen is unknown. The input lacks base qualities; no much larger clone sits a single base away. The time point label here, explained by the study, means: baseline before first vaccination. Vaccinee samples were obtained from the UK trials COV001 and COV002, which included a single-blind randomized controlled phase 2/3 trial of AZD1222 (ChAdOx1 nCoV-19) in healthy adults. For TCRbeta chain sequencing, PBMC samples were collected from trial participants at day 0 and at day 28 after the second dose. The CDR3 regions of human TCRbeta chains were analyzed by immunosequencing. The authors processed their data as follows. Repertoire TCRs were matched against a reference library of SARS-CoV-2-specific TCRs generated with the MIRA antigen-specificity platform. Breadth meant the fraction of unique TCRs that were SARS-CoV-2-associated, whereas depth meant the fraction of total T cells that were SARS-CoV-2-associated. Each spike-specific TCR was assigned to its reactive spike region and to a CD4 or CD8 class using the MIRA data. Log10-transformed breadth and depth values were compared by one-way ANOVA with Sidak's multiple comparisons tests. In its TCRdb copy, this immuneACCESS table keeps in-frame sequences only and misses some clones. Where compared with another copy, unresolved V genes explain less than half of these, and the others have no known cause. V and J calls and clone size are given by that table; D and trimming were obtained from the DNA. Here the sample has 100,000 or so clones; about 93% occur a single time. Jointly, the top ten make up more than 1.5% of the sample.

This entry comes from a study of T cell responses to AZD1222 COVID-19 vaccine (dated by TCRdb to the early 2020s). Looking at the study overall: Because spike-specific TCR depth and breadth did not differ between the two schedules, AZD1222 recipients who got a second dose at roughly 4 weeks were pooled with those who got a second dose at roughly 12 weeks. Enrollment into the trials was organized by age into subgroups of 18-55, 56-69 and 70-plus years, and those subgroups contained roughly 150, 30 and 60 TCR-sequenced participants, respectively. TCR sequencing was performed for about 250 trial participants, of whom roughly 200 were given two doses of AZD1222 and approximately 25 were given two doses of MenACWY control vaccine. Broad study findings and their caveats: In the small 56-69-year group, the increase in depth fell short of significance, most likely because of low power. Because no day 14 peak-response samples were available, the repertoires could be characterized only after the peak T cell response. Spike-specific TCR breadth and depth rose significantly after two AZD1222 doses compared with day 0 and with MenACWY recipients. Only five to seven AZD1222 recipients were SARS-CoV-2 seropositive at baseline, limiting conclusions about previously exposed vaccinees. Reportedly, close to half of the unique spike-specific TCRs recognized epitopes lying outside the regions that are mutated in the B.1.351 and B.1.1.7 variants. Participants were mostly white British and included more females than males, and it was suggested by the authors that clonal diversity may have been underestimated. The whole spike protein was spanned by vaccine-associated CD4 TCRs, and dominant responses were seen in regions 160-218 and 743-854.

V is trimmed back by 1 base and J by 7 bases, and the junction contains 6 bases that no gene match accounts for. CDR1 MDHEN and CDR2 SYDVKM were looked up in the germline V gene. From the cysteine up to the phenylalanine, the CDR3 has a length of 15 residues. The read is trimmed to its CDR3 DNA, 45 bases read in frame from base 1. The chain was built from TRBV28 and TRBJ1-4; the central 7 bases match TRBD1. The source was peripheral blood, collected on day 0 of AZD1222 vaccination. The receptor comes from an adult in good health. The CDR3 protein sequence reads: CASSLSGGLTEKLFF. The DNA reads as follows: TGTGCCAGCAGTTTATCAGGGGGGCTGACTGAAAAACTGTTTTTT.